The 4 T cell receptor beta chains given below trace back to one sample, sequenced in a study of T cell repertoires in cytomegalovirus infection. TCRdb itself ran the reads through MiXCR, one entry per CDR3 protein. The sample holds 250,000 or so distinct CDR3 sequences; around 9% are singletons and the top ten take over 12%. The specimen was PBMCs. The origin of the receptors is a human donor in good health (CMV status not recorded). Some clones in this sample may be carry-over from other donors' samples.

The table lists this clonotype with a few counts. The chain joins TRBV20-1 to TRBJ1-2; tentatively, D is TRBD1 (6 bases). V was trimmed by 0 bases and J by 1 base, leaving 12 bases between them. Per the germline V gene, CDR1 is DFQATT and CDR2 is SNEGSKA (reference sequence). CDR3 length: 15 residues. The CDR3: CSAREGGGLNYGYTF. Written as DNA, the CDR3 is TGCAGTGCTAGAGAAGGGGGGGGCCTTAACTATGGCTACACCTTC.

This clonotype was seen many times. This sequence joins TRBV7-2 and TRBJ1-5; 7 bases are shared with TRBD1. J lost 3 bases, V lost 0 bases, and 2 bases had no gene match. Germline CDR1 is SGHTA and CDR2 is FQGNSA. This CDR3 region has 15 residues. The CDR3 loop is CASSLATGNNQPQHF. Here the CDR3 DNA reads TGTGCCAGCAGCTTAGCGACAGGGAACAATCAGCCCCAGCATTTT. Complete variable domain (other parts from reference TRBV7-2 and TRBJ1-5): GAGVSQSPSNKVTEKGKDVELRCDPISGHTALYWYRQSLGQGLEFLIYFQGNSAPDKSGLPSDRFSAERTGGSVSTLTIQRTQQEDSAVYLCASSLATGNNQPQHFGDGTRLSIL.

CDR3 nucleotides: TGTGCCAGCAGTTACCCCACCCGGGAGCAGTTCTTC. Protein product: CASSYPTREQFF. This sequence joins TRBV6-2 or TRBV6-3 and TRBJ2-1; unclear D gene. This CDR3 region has 12 residues. In germline, CDR1 is MNHEY, CDR2 SVGEGT. The ends were cut back, 2 bases at V and 10 bases at J, with 9 bases in the middle.

This clonotype was observed at least ten times. V gene TRBV7-6 combines with J gene TRBJ1-4; the match to TRBD1 covers 8 bases. Germline CDR1 and CDR2: SGHVS and FNYEAQ. The trim removed 5 bases at V and 2 bases at J, leaving 7 bases unmatched. CDR3 length equals 16 residues. The CDR3 sequence: CASSPQQGGTNEKLFF. The CDR3 DNA follows: TGTGCCAGCAGCCCCCAACAGGGGGGGACTAATGAAAAACTGTTTTTT.